This is a list of T cell receptor beta chains from one sample in a study of cytomegalovirus exposure and HLA in healthy donors. Method: immunoSEQ multiplex PCR; TCRdb's copy keeps in-frame clones and lacks some. The sample includes roughly 130,000 clones, 80% of them seen just once. Sequencing input: PBMCs. Receptors originate from a man aged 25 to 45 in good health and CMV-seronegative. CDR3s leave out the opening cysteine and the closing phenylalanine or tryptophan.

v_call cdr3_aa
TRBV7-9 ASSLTGYTGYT
TRBV5-5 ASSADRAQETQY
TRBV7-9 ASTIRDRGTGELF
TRBV7-9 ASSLASGRIDEQY
TRBV5-1 ASSPWTGQIYNEQF
TRBV19 ASSVGSYGSYNEQF
TRBV10-1 ASSPGQGYIQY
TRBV7-2 ASSPTSGTAYEQY
TRBV27 ASSLEVSAREQY
TRBV29-1 SVFPRDTGRQYNEQF
TRBV6-5 ASSSRQGRNEQY
TRBV15 ATSPRGPGQGSGEKLF
TRBV29-1 SARLQVNTEAF
TRBV5-1 ASSWTGLVHNEQF
TRBV5-6 ASSFVQGGEPQN
TRBV30 AHRGNYEQF
TRBV14 ASSEGTQGSYNEQF
TRBV28 ASTSGHGVITEAF
TRBV27 ASSPIRAAGELF
TRBV5-6 ASSARDFSYEQY
TRBV6-1 ASSELGTFNQPQN
TRBV6-6 ASRRVGPYNEQF
TRBV21-1 ASSLPGTGEGTDTQY
TRBV4-3 ASSQDPSGGEQY
TRBV25-1 ASSGGPLGNEQF
TRBV27 ASSPGGANYGYT
TRBV5-1 ASSLGQGSNEKLF
TRBV19 ASSIRDTDYGYT
TRBV5-8 ASSVGDYPPYEQY
TRBV6-5 ASSSRQRLNYNEQF
TRBV7-8 ASSLLGGRSGNEQF
TRBV4-1 ASSQIGTSLFNEQF
TRBV7-9 ASSLPGTTFGYT